The clone carrying this TCR beta chain has only a few counts. Using its own MiXCR run on the multiplex PCR reads, TCRdb lists one record per CDR3 protein. This sample has about 35,000 distinct CDR3 sequences; roughly 36% occur once, and the top ten carry approximately 10%. The sample is drawn from a study of breast tumors, draining lymph nodes, adjacent tissues. The CDR3 runs to 14 residues. CDR1 is SGDLS, CDR2 YYNGEE, per germline. Trimming left V 4 bases short and J 2 bases short, with 12 bases between. The sequence was collected from a female donor with breast cancer. Some clones in this sample may be carry-over from other donors' samples. What was sequenced was breast tumor tissue. The rearrangement joins TRBV9 to TRBJ2-5; no clear D. The CDR3 reads CASSPNPLQETQYF. The CDR3 DNA sequence: TGTGCCAGCAGCCCGAACCCCCTACAAGAGACCCAGTACTTC.